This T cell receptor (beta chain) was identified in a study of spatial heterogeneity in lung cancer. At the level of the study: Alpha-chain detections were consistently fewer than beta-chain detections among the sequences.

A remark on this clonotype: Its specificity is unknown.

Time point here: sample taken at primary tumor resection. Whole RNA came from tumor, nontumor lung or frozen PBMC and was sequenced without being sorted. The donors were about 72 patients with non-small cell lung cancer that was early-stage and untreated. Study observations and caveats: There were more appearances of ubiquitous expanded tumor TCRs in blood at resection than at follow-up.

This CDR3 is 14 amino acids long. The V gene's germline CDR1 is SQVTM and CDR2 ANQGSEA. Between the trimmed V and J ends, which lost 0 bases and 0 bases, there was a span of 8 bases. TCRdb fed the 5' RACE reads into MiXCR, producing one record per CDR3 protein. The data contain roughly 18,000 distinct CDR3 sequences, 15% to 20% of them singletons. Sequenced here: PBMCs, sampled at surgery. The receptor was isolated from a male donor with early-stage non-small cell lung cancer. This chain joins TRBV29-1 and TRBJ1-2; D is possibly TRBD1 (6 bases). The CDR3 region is CSVEDRGSNYGYTF. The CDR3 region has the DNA TGCAGCGTTGAAGACAGGGGTTCTAACTATGGCTACACCTTC. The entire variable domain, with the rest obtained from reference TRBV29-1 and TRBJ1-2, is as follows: SAVISQKPSRDICQRGTSLTIQCQVDSQVTMMFWYRQQPGQSLTLIATANQGSEATYESGFVIDKFPISRPNLTFSTLTVSNMSPEDSSIYLCSVEDRGSNYGYTFGSGTRLTVV.